Listed below are T cell receptor beta chains from one sample, sequenced in a study of follicular helper T cells after annual influenza vaccination. Libraries were prepared by immunoSEQ multiplex PCR; TCRdb keeps only in-frame clonotypes and omits some of them. The sample yields roughly 10,000 clones, more than 60% seen once. The sample here was CXCR5- memory CD4+ T cells sorted from blood, taken 6 weeks after influenza vaccination. The receptors were sampled from an adult who received the influenza vaccine. Each CDR3 is given with its conserved first and last residue. Fields, in order: J gene, V gene, clone size, D gene, CDR3 DNA, CDR3 protein. A D gene is named only where the DNA matches it firmly. Rows may omit the clone size; those that give it use once, few, many or a size class.

j_call: TRBJ1-6; v_call: TRBV18; clone_size: NA; d_call: NA; cdr3_nt: TGTGCCAGCTCACCACCGGGCGCGGCGTTTTCACCCCTCCACTTT; cdr3_aa: CASSPPGAAFSPLHF
j_call: TRBJ2-7; v_call: TRBV28; clone_size: NA; d_call: NA; cdr3_nt: TGTGCCAGCAGTCGATTAACAAGGACCGATTCCTACGAGCAGTACTTC; cdr3_aa: CASSRLTRTDSYEQYF
j_call: TRBJ2-3; v_call: TRBV9; clone_size: NA; d_call: TRBD2; cdr3_nt: TGTGCCAGCAGCGTAGTGGGCGGGGGGTCGACAGATACGCAGTATTTT; cdr3_aa: CASSVVGGGSTDTQYF
j_call: TRBJ1-2; v_call: TRBV19; clone_size: NA; d_call: NA; cdr3_nt: TGTGCCAGTAGTCACAGTGCCCCCTTGAAGGGCTACACCTTC; cdr3_aa: CASSHSAPLKGYTF
j_call: TRBJ1-3; v_call: TRBV5-4; clone_size: NA; d_call: NA; cdr3_nt: TGTGCCAGCAGCGTCCTGGGGGGAAACACCATATATTTT; cdr3_aa: CASSVLGGNTIYF
j_call: TRBJ1-2; v_call: TRBV5-5; clone_size: NA; d_call: NA; cdr3_nt: TGTGCCAGCAGCAGCGGGACCATCTATGGCTACACCTTC; cdr3_aa: CASSSGTIYGYTF
j_call: TRBJ1-2; v_call: TRBV6-1; clone_size: NA; d_call: TRBD1; cdr3_nt: TGTGCCAGCAGAGGTTGGGACAGGGGAATCTACACCTTC; cdr3_aa: CASRGWDRGIYTF
j_call: TRBJ2-7; v_call: TRBV19; clone_size: NA; d_call: NA; cdr3_nt: TGTGCCAGTAGTATAGAGGCGGGGCCTCCCTACGAGCAGTACTTC; cdr3_aa: CASSIEAGPPYEQYF
j_call: TRBJ2-2; v_call: TRBV5-4; clone_size: NA; d_call: NA; cdr3_nt: TGTGCCAGCAGCTTGTTCGCAGGGCGGAACACCGGGGAGCTGTTTTTT; cdr3_aa: CASSLFAGRNTGELFF
j_call: TRBJ1-2; v_call: TRBV19; clone_size: NA; d_call: NA; cdr3_nt: TGTGCCAGTAGTAGAGTTATGGGCTCTTGGGTCTATGGCTACACCTTC; cdr3_aa: CASSRVMGSWVYGYTF
j_call: TRBJ2-7; v_call: TRBV29-1; clone_size: NA; d_call: TRBD1; cdr3_nt: TGCAGCGTTGAAATTTGGGACAGGACGACCTACGAGCAGTACTTC; cdr3_aa: CSVEIWDRTTYEQYF
j_call: TRBJ2-3; v_call: TRBV6-1; clone_size: NA; d_call: NA; cdr3_nt: TGTGCCAGCAGTTTGGGGGGGCGGGGGCCAGATACGCAGTATTTT; cdr3_aa: CASSLGGRGPDTQYF
j_call: TRBJ1-2; v_call: TRBV4-1; clone_size: few; d_call: NA; cdr3_nt: TGCGCCAGCAGCCAAGACAGGGGCAACTATGGCTACACCTTC; cdr3_aa: CASSQDRGNYGYTF
j_call: TRBJ1-4; v_call: TRBV9; clone_size: NA; d_call: NA; cdr3_nt: TGTGCCAGCAGTCAACAGGTGGGAAATGAAAAACTGTTTTTT; cdr3_aa: CASSQQVGNEKLFF
j_call: TRBJ1-5; v_call: TRBV2; clone_size: NA; d_call: TRBD1; cdr3_nt: TGTGCCAGCAACCTCAGGGGGATCCAGCCCCAGCATTTT; cdr3_aa: CASNLRGIQPQHF
j_call: TRBJ2-7; v_call: TRBV5-8; clone_size: NA; d_call: TRBD1; cdr3_nt: TGTGCCAGCAGCTTTGACAGGGACGAGCAGTACTTC; cdr3_aa: CASSFDRDEQYF
j_call: TRBJ1-3; v_call: TRBV15; clone_size: NA; d_call: NA; cdr3_nt: TGTGCCACCAGCAGAAATGGGGACTCTGGAAACACCATATATTTT; cdr3_aa: CATSRNGDSGNTIYF
j_call: TRBJ1-1; v_call: TRBV5-4; clone_size: few; d_call: TRBD1; cdr3_nt: TGTGCCAGCAGCTTGGGGGGCACAGGGGGCCACACTGAAGCTTTCTTT; cdr3_aa: CASSLGGTGGHTEAFF
j_call: TRBJ1-2; v_call: TRBV5-5; clone_size: few; d_call: NA; cdr3_nt: TGTGCCAGCAGCTCGGTCAGACAGCCAGGCTATGGCTACACCTTC; cdr3_aa: CASSSVRQPGYGYTF
j_call: TRBJ2-1; v_call: TRBV18; clone_size: NA; d_call: TRBD2; cdr3_nt: TGTGCCAGCTCACCAAAAACCGGGACTAGCGCTTACAATGAGCAGTTCTTC; cdr3_aa: CASSPKTGTSAYNEQFF
j_call: TRBJ1-1; v_call: TRBV19; clone_size: NA; d_call: NA; cdr3_nt: TGTGCCAGTAGTATGGGGCAGGTGAACACTGAAGCTTTCTTT; cdr3_aa: CASSMGQVNTEAFF
j_call: TRBJ2-1; v_call: TRBV6-5; clone_size: NA; d_call: TRBD2; cdr3_nt: TGTGCCAGCAGCACCACTAGCGGGGCGTACAATGAGCAGTTCTTC; cdr3_aa: CASSTTSGAYNEQFF
j_call: TRBJ2-7; v_call: TRBV6-1; clone_size: NA; d_call: NA; cdr3_nt: TGTGCCAGCAGAATGCAGGGTTTAGGCGAGCAGTACTTC; cdr3_aa: CASRMQGLGEQYF
j_call: TRBJ2-1; v_call: TRBV1; clone_size: NA; d_call: NA; cdr3_nt: TGCACCAGCAGCCGACTAGCGGGGAGCGGAGCTATTAATGAGCAGTTCTTC; cdr3_aa: CTSSRLAGSGAINEQFF
j_call: TRBJ1-2; v_call: TRBV6-6; clone_size: NA; d_call: NA; cdr3_nt: TGTGCCAGCAGTTACTCGGAGGAGGTAGGGGGCTACACCTTC; cdr3_aa: CASSYSEEVGGYTF
j_call: TRBJ2-1; v_call: TRBV19; clone_size: NA; d_call: NA; cdr3_nt: TGTGCCAGTAGTATAGGGTGGAGGGGCCGCCAAATCCATGATGAGCAGTTCTTC; cdr3_aa: CASSIGWRGRQIHDEQFF
j_call: TRBJ1-5; v_call: TRBV14; clone_size: NA; d_call: TRBD1; cdr3_nt: TGCGCCTTGGGATCCGGGACAGGGGGCCATCAGCCCCAGCATTTT; cdr3_aa: CALGSGTGGHQPQHF
j_call: TRBJ1-4; v_call: TRBV27; clone_size: once; d_call: NA; cdr3_nt: TGTGCCAGCAGTTTATCGACAGATGCAACTAATGAAAAACTGTTTTTT; cdr3_aa: CASSLSTDATNEKLFF